The 21 T cell receptor beta chains reported below all come from one sample, sequenced in a study of PD-1 blockade in classical Hodgkin lymphoma. Each of the patients experienced relapse following autologous stem cell transplantation, and their brentuximab vedotin exposure differed. Sequencing was performed with immunoSEQ multiplex PCR; in TCRdb, only in-frame clones are kept and a portion is missing. The sample carries some 150,000 clones, around 73% recorded once. Material: peripheral blood mononuclear cells (PBMCs), obtained before the second cycle of nivolumab. These receptors all stem from a human donor with classical Hodgkin lymphoma.

The chain is built from TRBV7-2 and TRBJ1-2; D remains ambiguous. The length of the CDR3 is 15 residues. V was cut by 1 base and J by 4 bases, with 13 bases left in between. From germline, CDR1 is SGHTA and CDR2 FQGNSA. The CDR3, as DNA: TGTGCCAGCAGCTTAGGGTATACGGCTATCTATGGCTACACCTTC. It specifies CASSLGYTAIYGYTF.

The CDR3 loop is CASSQDSGAIYTF. DNA of the CDR3: TGTGCCAGCAGCCAAGATTCAGGGGCGATCTACACCTTC. V gene TRBV4-2 combines with J gene TRBJ1-2, with D perhaps matching TRBD1 (6 bases). Germline assignment: CDR1 LGHNA and CDR2 YNFKEQ. CDR3 size: 13 residues. Trimming took 0 bases from V and 10 from J, leaving 12 bases between them.

The rearrangement links TRBV7-6 to TRBJ2-5, with no clear D. CDR3 length: 13 amino acids. Germline CDR1 SGHVS, CDR2 FNYEAQ. V dropped 3 bases and J dropped 2 bases, with 7 bases sitting between them. Written as DNA, the CDR3 is TGTGCCAGCAGCTTTAGCACTCAAGAGACCCAGTACTTC. As protein: CASSFSTQETQYF.

This chain links TRBV7-8 with TRBJ1-2, with D unclear. Germline V lookup: CDR1 SGHVS, CDR2 FQNEAQ. V lost 4 bases to trimming and J lost 4 bases, with 16 bases between them. This CDR3 region has 15 residues. Here the CDR3 DNA reads TGTGCCAGCAGCTACTCGACCCGGTACCTCTATGGCTACACCTTC. Its translation is CASSYSTRYLYGYTF.

The J gene is TRBJ1-5, the V gene TRBV19; 11 bases are shared with TRBD1. J lost 5 bases, V lost 7 bases, and 10 bases had no gene match. Germline lookup yields CDR1 LNHDA and CDR2 SQIVND (reference sequence). The CDR3 has 16 amino acids. The CDR3 here is CASTYGTGGFYQPQHF. The CDR3 bases are TGTGCCAGTACCTATGGGACAGGGGGTTTTTATCAGCCCCAGCATTTT.

The chain carries TRBV30 and TRBJ2-5, with D tentatively TRBD1 (6 bases). This CDR3 has 13 residues. With 0 bases removed from V and 3 bases from J, the gap between germline ends came to 8 bases. In germline, CDR1 is GTSNPN, CDR2 SVGIG (reference sequence). The CDR3 reads CAWSVGQEETQYF. CDR3 in DNA: TGTGCCTGGAGTGTGGGACAAGAAGAGACCCAGTACTTC.

The V call is TRBV27, the J call TRBJ1-2, with D maybe TRBD1 (5 bases). CDR3 length: 15 residues. In germline, CDR1 is MNHEY, CDR2 SMNVEV (reference sequence). V was pared by 5 bases and J by 8 bases, with 21 bases between. The CDR3 coding sequence is TGTGCCAGCAGTCCCTCCGTGGGACCTAAAGGCGGCTACACCTTC. This gives the protein CASSPSVGPKGGYTF.

The J gene is TRBJ2-1, the V gene TRBV19; unclear D gene. The CDR3 is made up of 13 amino acids. Trimming shortened V by 6 bases and J by 7 bases, and 13 bases separated the two germline ends. Germline-derived CDR1 and CDR2 are LNHDA and SQIVND (reference sequence). The CDR3 spells CASRVQAGNEQFF. The CDR3 nucleotides are TGTGCCAGTAGGGTCCAGGCCGGGAATGAGCAGTTCTTC.

This clone was recorded a few times. Here the CDR3 reads CASSAGMDSGYTF. CDR3 sequence (DNA): TGTGCTTCAAGTGCGGGGATGGACAGTGGCTACACCTTC. The V and J genes are TRBV2 and TRBJ1-2; D perhaps matches TRBD1 (6 bases). The V gene's germline CDR1 is SNHLY and CDR2 FYNNEI. The CDR3 spans 13 residues.

The chain recombines TRBV2 with TRBJ1-5; unclear D gene. There are 15 residues in the CDR3. V was shortened by 6 bases and J by 3 bases, with 15 bases between the two germline ends. Germline lookup yields CDR1 SNHLY and CDR2 FYNNEI. CDR3 in amino acids: CASSARRSFNQPQHF. As DNA, the CDR3 is TGTGCCAGCAGCGCCAGAAGATCATTCAATCAGCCCCAGCATTTT.

The chain links TRBV4-1 to TRBJ2-1, with 8 bases fitting TRBD1. Germline assignment: CDR1 MGHRA and CDR2 YSYEKL. V trimming: 3 bases; J trimming: 9 bases; junction bases outside the gene matches: 7. This CDR3 region has 14 residues. DNA for the CDR3: TGCGCCAGCAGCCATCATCGGACAGGGAGTGAGCAGTTCTTC. It codes for CASSHHRTGSEQFF.

The J gene is TRBJ2-3, the V gene TRBV4-1; 8 bases line up with TRBD1. This CDR3 spans 15 amino acids. V shed 4 bases, J shed 0 bases, and the junction held 3 bases outside the gene matches. The germline CDR1 and CDR2 sequences are MGHRA and YSYEKL. CDR3 nucleotide sequence: TGCGCCAGCAGCCCAAGGACAGGGAGCACAGATACGCAGTATTTT. Protein sequence: CASSPRTGSTDTQYF.

The chain employs TRBV7-9 and TRBJ2-1, with unresolved D. This CDR3 is 13 amino acids long. V was trimmed by 7 bases and J by 8 bases, leaving 15 bases between them. Germline V lookup: CDR1 SEHNR, CDR2 FQNEAQ (reference sequence). The DNA of the CDR3 is TGTGCCAGCAACATTAATCCCCGGGATGAGCAGTTCTTC. Protein product: CASNINPRDEQFF. Filled out from reference TRBV7-9 and TRBJ2-1, the complete variable domain reads DTGVSQNPRHKITKRGQNVTFRCDPISEHNRLYWYRQTLGQGPEFLTYFQNEAQLEKSRLLSDRFSAERPKGSFSTLEIQRTEQGDSAMYLCASNINPRDEQFFGPGTRLTVL.

The table lists this clone with a count of one. The V call is TRBV6-5, the J call TRBJ1-5, with TRBD1 as a possible D gene (6 bases). The germline V gene has CDR1 MNHEY and CDR2 SVGAGI. The ends were cut back, 0 bases at V and 5 bases at J, with 14 bases in the middle. There are 16 residues in the CDR3. The CDR3 loop is CASSYSGAGRDQPQHF. The CDR3 DNA sequence: TGTGCCAGCAGTTACTCGGGGGCAGGGCGGGATCAGCCCCAGCATTTT.

Comments on this clone: The junction departs from the called germline gene at one end, perhaps through a read error. This rearrangement joins TRBV27 to TRBJ2-1; the match to TRBD1 covers 10 bases. Looked up from germline, CDR1 is MNHEY and CDR2 is SMNVEV (reference sequence). There are 12 residues in the CDR3. CDR3 DNA sequence: TGTGCCAGCAGTAAGACAGGGGGCCCTGGGCTCTTC. Translation: CASSKTGGPGLF.

The chain couples TRBV11-2 to TRBJ2-3, with a weak D call TRBD2 (6 bases). The V end lost 0 bases, the J end lost 5 bases, and 15 bases lay between the germline ends. The CDR3 length is 16 residues. Germline V gene data show CDR1 as SGHAT and CDR2 as FQNNGV. The CDR3 is CASSLDLSGDGDTQYF. CDR3 DNA: TGTGCCAGCAGCTTAGATCTCTCGGGAGATGGAGATACGCAGTATTTT.

The chain carries TRBV7-9 and TRBJ1-1, with TRBD1 matching over 8 bases. This CDR3 spans 14 amino acids. The J segment lost 10 bases and the V segment lost 5 bases, leaving 12 bases of the junction unmatched. Germline V lookup: CDR1 SEHNR, CDR2 FQNEAQ (reference sequence). In nucleotides, the CDR3 is TGTGCCAGCAGCACCGGCAGCAGGGGGCTGGGAGCTTTCTTT. As protein: CASSTGSRGLGAFF.

The CDR3 protein is CASSLMAGGEDTQYF. The DNA of the CDR3 is TGTGCCAGCAGTTTGATGGCGGGAGGGGAAGATACGCAGTATTTT. V and J are TRBV28 and TRBJ2-3; TRBD2 aligns across 9 bases. Germline V gene lookup returns CDR1 MDHEN and CDR2 SYDVKM. Losses at the gene ends were 3 bases for V and 5 bases for J; bases not matched to a gene: 6. The CDR3 length is 15 residues.

This chain connects TRBV6-1 to TRBJ2-3; D uncertain. The CDR3 covers 12 residues. V was trimmed by 7 bases and J by 2 bases, leaving 7 bases between them. Germline V CDR1 and CDR2: MNHNS, SASEGT. CDR3 in DNA: TGTGCCAGCATCGCCATCACAGATACGCAGTATTTT. Translating it yields CASIAITDTQYF.

The chain recombines TRBV7-6 with TRBJ1-5; no clear D gene. Looked up from germline, CDR1 is SGHVS and CDR2 is FNYEAQ. The germline V and J ends were trimmed by 1 base and 1 base, with 8 bases remaining between them. This CDR3 has 15 residues. The CDR3 here is CASSLGIGSNQPQHF. The CDR3, as DNA: TGTGCCAGCAGCTTAGGGATTGGGAGCAATCAGCCCCAGCATTTT. Variable domain in full (rest from reference TRBV7-6 and TRBJ1-5): GAGVSQSPRYKVTKRGQDVALRCDPISGHVSLYWYRQALGQGPEFLTYFNYEAQQDKSGLPNDRFSAERPEGSISTLTIQRTEQRDSAMYRCASSLGIGSNQPQHFGDGTRLSIL.

The genes are TRBV7-8 and TRBJ1-2; the match to TRBD1 covers 7 bases. The V gene end was trimmed by 4 bases and the J gene end by 3 bases; junction bases not matched to a gene: 2. There are 13 residues in the CDR3. Germline V gene lookup returns CDR1 SGHVS and CDR2 FQNEAQ. The CDR3 DNA reads as TGTGCCAGCAGCTCCGGACAGGACTATGGCTACACCTTC. It translates to CASSSGQDYGYTF.